The T cell receptor beta chain described here comes from a study of shared clonotypes between healthy human individuals. Recent vaccinations or acute infections were absent in the healthy HIV-negative adult donors. Partitioning of CD4+ cells yielded a CD45RA+ naive subset and a CD45RA-negative memory subset. The V end was cut by 2 bases, the J end by 3 bases, with 11 bases between. The CDR3 has 15 residues. The germline V gene has CDR1 SGHVS and CDR2 FNYEAQ. At a deep level, the assay was run. TCRdb's copy holds only in-frame clones and misses some; the assay was immunoSEQ multiplex PCR. The sample has approximately 1,000,000 clones, approximately 80% seen once.

The genes are TRBV7-6 and TRBJ2-1; D is unclear. The TCR comes from a man between 18 and 29 years old in good health. Some clones in this sample may be carry-over from other donors' samples. The sample consisted of memory CD4+ T cells from PBMCs. Stated subset: CD45RA-negative fraction. CDR3 nucleotide sequence: TGTGCCAGCAGCTTACAAAGACTGGGCTACAATGAGCAGTTCTTC. Amino acid sequence: CASSLQRLGYNEQFF.